This T cell receptor beta chain is drawn from a study of blood T cells in healthy people across ages. Combining a sample-barcoded 5' primer with a J-beta primer mix, a second PCR ran for 7 to 11 cycles. One entry per CDR3 protein results from TCRdb running MiXCR on the 5' RACE reads. The table lists 600,000 or so distinct CDR3 sequences, about 30% of them singletons. The CDR3 consists of 13 residues. Germline values: CDR1 DFQATT, CDR2 SNEGSKA (reference sequence). V lost 5 bases and J 5 bases, leaving 15 bases between the germline ends. This chain links TRBV20-1 with TRBJ1-2; D perhaps matches TRBD1 (6 bases). This receptor was taken from a woman at least 80 years old in good health. Sequencing was carried out using blood. The CDR3: CSAAAGAGYGYTF. In nucleotides, the CDR3 is TGCAGTGCTGCTGCAGGGGCTGGGTATGGCTACACCTTC.